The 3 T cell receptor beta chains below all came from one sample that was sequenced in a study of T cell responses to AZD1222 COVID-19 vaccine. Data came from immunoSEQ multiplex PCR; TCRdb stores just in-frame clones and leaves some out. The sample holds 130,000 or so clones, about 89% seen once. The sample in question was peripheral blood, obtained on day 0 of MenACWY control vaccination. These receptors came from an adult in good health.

The DNA of the CDR3 is TGTGCCAGCAGTTTCGTGCCTAACTATGGCTACACCTTC. Protein product: CASSFVPNYGYTF. V usage is TRBV12-3 or TRBV12-4 and J usage is TRBJ1-2; no clear D. The CDR3 runs to 13 residues. V was pared by 3 bases and J by 0 bases, with 5 bases between.

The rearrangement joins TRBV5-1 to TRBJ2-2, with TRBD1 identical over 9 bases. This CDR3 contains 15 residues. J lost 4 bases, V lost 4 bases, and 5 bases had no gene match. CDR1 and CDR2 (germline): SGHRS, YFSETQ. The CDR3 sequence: CASSEGQGTTGELFF. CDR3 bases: TGCGCCAGCAGCGAGGGACAGGGAACCACCGGGGAGCTGTTTTTT.

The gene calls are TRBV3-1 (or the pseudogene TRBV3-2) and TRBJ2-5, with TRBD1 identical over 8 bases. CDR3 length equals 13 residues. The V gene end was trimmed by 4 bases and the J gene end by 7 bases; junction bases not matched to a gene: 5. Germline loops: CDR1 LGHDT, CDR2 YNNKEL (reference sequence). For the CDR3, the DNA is TGTGCCAGCAGCCGCGGACAGGGCCGGACCCAGTACTTC. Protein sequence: CASSRGQGRTQYF.